Listed here are 28 T cell receptor beta chains from one sample, sequenced in a study of blood T cell repertoires in COVID-19. The data were produced by immunoSEQ multiplex PCR, yet TCRdb's version contains in-frame clones alone and is incomplete. The table shows 250,000 to 300,000 clones, with approximately 87% occurring only once. The sequenced sample was peripheral blood. These receptors all stem from a man in his 60s who had recovered from COVID-19.

This chain links TRBV7-9 with TRBJ1-4; D call uncertain. Germline V gene lookup returns CDR1 SEHNR and CDR2 FQNEAQ (reference sequence). CDR3 length equals 15 residues. With 6 bases removed from V and 4 bases from J, the gap between germline ends came to 15 bases. The CDR3 protein is CASSSGSGSNEKLFF. The CDR3, as DNA: TGTGCCAGCAGTTCCGGGTCGGGAAGTAATGAAAAACTGTTTTTT. Variable domain in full (rest from reference TRBV7-9 and TRBJ1-4): DTGVSQNPRHKITKRGQNVTFRCDPISEHNRLYWYRQTLGQGPEFLTYFQNEAQLEKSRLLSDRFSAERPKGSFSTLEIQRTEQGDSAMYLCASSSGSGSNEKLFFGSGTQLSVL.

This rearrangement joins TRBV5-4 to TRBJ2-1, with TRBD2 matching over 13 bases. J was trimmed by 6 bases and V by 4 bases; bases with no gene match: 4. The CDR3 covers 15 residues. The V gene's germline CDR1 is SGHNT and CDR2 YYREEE (reference sequence). The CDR3 reads CASSAGLAGPNEQFF. In DNA form, the CDR3 reads TGTGCCAGCAGCGCGGGACTAGCGGGGCCCAATGAGCAGTTCTTC.

This chain joins TRBV9 and TRBJ2-3, with D tentatively TRBD2 (5 bases). The germline gives CDR1 SGDLS, CDR2 YYNGEE. V dropped 0 bases and J dropped 0 bases, with 11 bases sitting between them. The CDR3 is 16 residues long. The CDR3 sequence: CASSVGRTSSTDTQYF. Written as DNA, the CDR3 is TGTGCCAGCAGCGTAGGGAGGACCTCTAGCACAGATACGCAGTATTTT. Supplemented by reference TRBV9 and TRBJ2-3, the full variable domain reads DSGVTQTPKHLITATGQRVTLRCSPRSGDLSVYWYQQSLDQGLQFLIQYYNGEERAKGNILERFSAQQFPDLHSELNLSSLELGDSALYFCASSVGRTSSTDTQYFGPGTRLTVL.

V is TRBV1 and J is TRBJ2-1; the table's D gene call, TRBD2, was not cross checked with the DNA. TRBV1 corresponds to a pseudogene. The CDR3 loop spans 18 amino acids. CDR3 nucleotide sequence: TGCACCAGCAGCCAAGGGACTAGCGGGAAAGAAGGGCTCAATGAGCAGTTCTTC. Its protein is CTSSQGTSGKEGLNEQFF.

This clone was seen once. The V gene is TRBV7-9, the J gene TRBJ1-1, with no clear D. Germline CDR1 and CDR2: SEHNR and FQNEAQ (reference sequence). This CDR3 contains 12 residues. V was trimmed by 3 bases and J by 3 bases, leaving 5 bases between them. The CDR3 DNA reads as TGTGCCAGCAGCTTCCCGGACACTGAAGCTTTCTTT. It specifies CASSFPDTEAFF.

This chain connects TRBV12-3 or TRBV12-4 to TRBJ1-5; no firm D call. This CDR3 region has 13 residues. V shed 3 bases and J shed 7 bases, with 10 bases lying between them. CDR3: CASSLRVQQPQHF. The CDR3 bases are TGTGCCAGCAGTTTGCGGGTCCAACAGCCCCAGCATTTT.

This chain uses TRBV10-3 with TRBJ2-7, with D unclear. The CDR3 totals 11 residues. The V end lost 5 bases, the J end lost 4 bases, and 6 bases lay between the germline ends. Germline CDR1 ENHRY, CDR2 SYGVKD. The CDR3 spells CAISSGYEQYF. The CDR3 coding sequence is TGTGCCATCAGTTCCGGTTACGAGCAGTACTTC.

This clone came up once. The chain has TRBV6-5 and TRBJ2-5, with 12 positions matching TRBD2. CDR1 and CDR2 (germline): MNHEY, SVGAGI. This CDR3 is 15 amino acids long. V gave up 8 bases and J gave up 3 bases; unmatched junction bases: 7. For the CDR3, the DNA is TGTGCCAGCGGACAGACTAGCGGGGGCAAAGAGACCCAGTACTTC. Translation gives CASGQTSGGKETQYF.

The chain joins TRBV19 to TRBJ2-7, with TRBD2 identical over 10 bases. Germline V gene lookup returns CDR1 LNHDA and CDR2 SQIVND (reference sequence). The CDR3 is 14 residues long. With 4 bases clipped from V and 4 bases from J, the junction kept 4 bases outside the gene matches. CDR3 sequence (DNA): TGTGCCAGTAGTAAGACTAGCGGGCGGTACGAGCAGTACTTC. Translated, it gives CASSKTSGRYEQYF.

This chain joins TRBV6-5 and TRBJ1-1; 8 nucleotides line up with TRBD1. J gave up 1 base and V 4 bases, and 5 bases lay outside the gene matches. Germline values: CDR1 MNHEY, CDR2 SVGAGI. The CDR3 loop spans 15 amino acids. CDR3 protein: CASSLKQGGNTEAFF. Here the CDR3 DNA reads TGTGCCAGCAGTTTGAAACAGGGGGGGAACACTGAAGCTTTCTTT.

The J gene is TRBJ1-1, the V gene TRBV18, with 7 bases that match TRBD1. Looked up from germline, CDR1 is KGHSH and CDR2 is LQKENI. The CDR3 length is 16 residues. V shed 5 bases and J 4 bases; nucleotides not matched to a gene: 13. DNA of the CDR3: TGTGCCAGCTCAACACAGGGGTCGGGGGGGACCACTGAAGCTTTCTTT. This gives the protein CASSTQGSGGTTEAFF.

The rearrangement uses TRBV19 and TRBJ2-5; unclear D gene. The CDR3 length is 11 residues. The germline V gene encodes CDR1 LNHDA and CDR2 SQIVND (reference sequence). V lost 5 bases, J lost 2 bases, and 3 bases lay in between. CDR3 residues: CASSVQETQYF. Here the CDR3 DNA reads TGTGCCAGTAGTGTACAAGAGACCCAGTACTTC.

V is TRBV5-6 and J is TRBJ2-5; 14 positions match TRBD2. The trim removed 5 bases at V and 9 bases at J, leaving 9 bases unmatched. CDR1 and CDR2 (germline): SGHDT, YYEEEE. The CDR3 is made up of 15 amino acids. The CDR3 loop reads CASSRLAGGRGAQYF. The CDR3 coding sequence is TGTGCCAGCAGTCGACTAGCGGGGGGGCGCGGGGCCCAGTACTTC.

This rearrangement joins TRBV28 to TRBJ1-6, with TRBD1 matching 8 bases. CDR3 length equals 14 residues. Germline-derived CDR1 and CDR2 are MDHEN and SYDVKM. With V trimmed by 3 bases and J by 9 bases, 4 bases remained unmatched. CDR3 sequence: CASSLSRGLSPLHF. The DNA for the CDR3 is TGTGCCAGCAGTTTGAGCAGGGGGCTTTCACCCCTCCACTTT.

This chain connects TRBV9 to TRBJ2-1, with D possibly TRBD2 on 6 matching bases. V was pared by 0 bases and J by 0 bases, with 7 bases between. There are 15 residues in the CDR3. The germline V gene has CDR1 SGDLS and CDR2 YYNGEE. CDR3: CASSVDGGSYNEQFF. The CDR3 DNA follows: TGTGCCAGCAGCGTAGACGGGGGCTCCTACAATGAGCAGTTCTTC.

The CDR3 nucleotides read TGTGCCAGCAGGGAAGCGGGACTCTATGGCTACACCTTC. This gives the protein CASREAGLYGYTF. The gene calls are TRBV12-3 or TRBV12-4 and TRBJ1-2; tentative D call: TRBD1 (5 bases). Trimming removed 6 bases at V and 4 bases at J, with 12 bases between. This CDR3 is 13 amino acids long.

This clone is a singleton in its sample. CDR3 in amino acids: CASTDRAHGEQYF. The CDR3 nucleotides read TGTGCCAGCACGGACAGGGCCCATGGCGAGCAGTACTTC. The rearrangement joins TRBV7-9 to TRBJ2-7; the match to TRBD1 covers 8 bases. CDR1 and CDR2 (germline): SEHNR, FQNEAQ (reference sequence). There are 13 residues in the CDR3. Unmatched junction bases numbered 8, after V lost 7 bases and J lost 6 bases.

CDR3 residues: CASSPGGPYEQYF. The CDR3 region has the DNA TGTGCCAGCAGCCCAGGGGGCCCCTACGAGCAGTACTTC. J is TRBJ2-7 and V is TRBV6-2 or TRBV6-3; 8 positions agree with TRBD1. This CDR3 region has 13 residues. The V segment lost 6 bases and the J segment 2 bases; nucleotides outside the gene matches: 3. CDR1 and CDR2 (germline): MNHEY, SVGEGT.

The chain uses TRBV6-2 or TRBV6-3 and TRBJ2-3; 10 positions agree with TRBD2. This CDR3 is built from 16 residues. V shed 4 bases, J shed 6 bases, and the junction held 10 bases outside the gene matches. Germline V CDR1 and CDR2: MNHEY, SVGEGT. The CDR3 nucleotides read TGTGCCAGCAGTTCCACGCGGAGCGGGAGGGCCGATACGCAGTATTTT. Protein sequence: CASSSTRSGRADTQYF.

The chain is built from TRBV18 and TRBJ2-2, with D perhaps matching TRBD2 (6 bases). Trimming removed 3 bases from V and 7 bases from J, with 15 bases in between. The CDR3 is made up of 15 amino acids. Germline CDR1 KGHSH, CDR2 LQKENI. The CDR3 protein is CASSPGVAARGELFF. The CDR3, as DNA: TGTGCCAGCTCACCGGGGGTAGCGGCCCGCGGGGAGCTGTTTTTT.

The CDR3 nucleotides read TGTGCCAGTAGTCCGGGACAGGGGATCCAAGAGACCCAGTACTTC. The encoded protein is CASSPGQGIQETQYF. This chain links TRBV19 with TRBJ2-5, with 10 bases identical to TRBD1. CDR1 LNHDA and CDR2 SQIVND come from the germline V gene (reference sequence). The CDR3 has 15 amino acids. The V and J ends lost 5 bases and 1 base, in that order; junction bases with no gene match: 4.

This clone was seen once. The V and J genes are TRBV3-1 (or the pseudogene TRBV3-2) and TRBJ2-1; 7 nucleotides align to TRBD2. The germline CDR1 and CDR2 sequences are LGHDT and YNNKEL (reference sequence). The V and J ends lost 9 bases and 1 base, in that order; junction bases with no gene match: 9. This CDR3 has 15 residues. CDR3 nucleotide sequence: TGTGCCAGTGGGGCGTCTAGCGGTTCCTACAATGAGCAGTTCTTC. Amino acids: CASGASSGSYNEQFF.

V gene TRBV7-9 combines with J gene TRBJ2-1; TRBD1 might be the D (5 bases). V was trimmed by 1 base and J by 0 bases, leaving 10 bases between them. Germline assignment: CDR1 SEHNR and CDR2 FQNEAQ (reference sequence). The CDR3 runs to 16 residues. CDR3 coding DNA: TGTGCCAGCAGCTTAGACAGGTCGAGCTCCTACAATGAGCAGTTCTTC. Protein product: CASSLDRSSSYNEQFF.

The genes are TRBV6-6 and TRBJ2-2, with TRBD2 matching over 7 bases. From germline, CDR1 is MNHNY and CDR2 SVGAGI (reference sequence). J was trimmed by 6 bases and V by 5 bases; bases with no gene match: 3. CDR3 size: 13 residues. The CDR3 is CASSPRGAGELFF. The CDR3 DNA sequence: TGTGCCAGCAGTCCCCGGGGGGCCGGGGAGCTGTTTTTT.

The chain employs TRBV5-4 and TRBJ1-1, with 7 bases matching TRBD1. The CDR3 loop spans 15 amino acids. CDR1 SGHNT and CDR2 YYREEE come from the germline V gene (reference sequence). J gave up 0 bases and V 2 bases, and 4 bases lay outside the gene matches. The CDR3 DNA is TGTGCCAGCAGCTTAGGACAGGCCGTGAACACTGAAGCTTTCTTT. Translating gives CASSLGQAVNTEAFF.

This clone was counted once. The rearrangement links TRBV29-1 to TRBJ2-1; possible D gene TRBD2, 6 bases. The CDR3 length is 12 residues. Germline loops: CDR1 SQVTM, CDR2 ANQGSEA. Trimming shortened V by 4 bases and J by 7 bases, and 11 bases separated the two germline ends. CDR3 nucleotides: TGCAGCGTTGGGTCCCGGGGGAATGAGCAGTTCTTC. Protein product: CSVGSRGNEQFF.

V and J are TRBV18 and TRBJ1-4; 8 bases fit TRBD1. Trimming at V came to 5 bases and at J to 6 bases, leaving 5 bases not matched to a gene. CDR1 and CDR2 from the germline V gene are KGHSH and LQKENI. This CDR3 has 14 amino acids. For the CDR3, the DNA is TGTGCCAGCTCAACAAACAGGGGGGATGAAAAACTGTTTTTT. This sequence encodes CASSTNRGDEKLFF.

This chain links TRBV3-1 (or the pseudogene TRBV3-2) with TRBJ1-5; 8 bases fit TRBD1. CDR1 is LGHDT, CDR2 YNNKEL, per germline (reference sequence). V was clipped by 4 bases and J by 6 bases; unmatched bases: 2. This CDR3 spans 13 amino acids. CDR3 in amino acids: CASSRQGAQPQHF. Written as DNA, the CDR3 is TGTGCCAGCAGCCGGCAGGGGGCTCAGCCCCAGCATTTT.